These T cell receptor beta chains were read from a single sample in a study of control samples from healthy donors and cancer patients. Only in-frame clones appear in the TCRdb table, and some are missing; sequencing was by immunoSEQ multiplex PCR. This table holds about 130,000 clones, over 85% found once. Source material: blood. The source of these receptors is a man aged 25 to 40 in good health. Both conserved end residues are part of each CDR3. The size of a clone is reported for some rows only, either as once, few or many, or as a class for expanded clones.

j_call cdr3_length clone_size v_call cdr3_aa
TRBJ2-3 14 - TRBV5-1 CASSLEGPTDTQYF
TRBJ2-2 15 - TRBV6-5 CASSPSGANTGELFF
TRBJ2-3 14 - TRBV7-2 CASSRGQYTDTQYF
TRBJ2-7 14 - TRBV7-9 CASSPGTGPYEQYF
TRBJ1-6 14 once TRBV19 CASTKAMNNSPLHF
TRBJ2-4 17 - TRBV11-2 CASSLGGLGLAKNIQYF
TRBJ2-7 15 - TRBV27 CASSLRDARTYEQYF
TRBJ1-1 15 - TRBV5-6 CASSFRTTMNTEAFF
TRBJ2-3 15 - TRBV29-1 CSVGRDGVSTDTQYF
TRBJ1-2 15 once TRBV5-5 CASSLEGRVWDGYTF
TRBJ2-1 14 - TRBV28 CASLYSGGYNEQFF
TRBJ2-1 13 - TRBV6-1 CASSEGGSNEQFF
TRBJ1-1 17 - TRBV11-3 CASSLGDRGRKNTEAFF
TRBJ1-1 16 once TRBV16 CASSPGTATQGTEAFF
TRBJ2-4 13 - TRBV30 CAWSTGSKNIQYF
TRBJ2-7 16 few TRBV11-2 CASSLDRSRVRDEQYF
TRBJ1-6 17 few TRBV5-1 CASSLGSGAGQLSPLHF
TRBJ2-1 14 - TRBV29-1 CSVGLTSGGNEQFF
TRBJ2-7 14 - TRBV5-4 CASRRAGSNYEQYF
TRBJ2-1 14 - TRBV28 CASSFSALGNEQFF
TRBJ2-3 13 once TRBV19 CASSGIFTDTQYF
TRBJ2-7 15 - TRBV4-1 CASSQDLQTSYEQYF
TRBJ1-6 16 - TRBV3-1/TRBV3-2 CASSGPGTSYNSPLHF
TRBJ2-5 17 few TRBV9 CASSVAGRGAAQETQYF
TRBJ2-5 14 - TRBV7-9 CASSLPWESETQYF
TRBJ1-6 15 - TRBV9 CASSGEGGVRSPLHF
TRBJ2-7 16 - TRBV10-3 CAISESIGTGGREQYF
TRBJ1-1 12 - TRBV3-1/TRBV3-2 CASSAGQFEAFF
TRBJ2-5 13 once TRBV19 CASSTSGAETQYF
TRBJ2-1 15 - TRBV7-3 CASGQGVYPSNEQFF
TRBJ1-2 18 once TRBV27 CASSLARDRGPPNYGYTF
TRBJ2-2 15 large TRBV19 CASSIKQGYTGELFF
TRBJ2-7 14 - TRBV3-1/TRBV3-2 CASSPSLGGYEQYF
TRBJ2-1 16 - TRBV5-1 CASSSDRGGLYNEQFF
TRBJ1-5 15 - TRBV28 CASSFSGARNQPQHF
TRBJ1-2 15 - TRBV12-5 CASGLAPGLHYGYTF
TRBJ2-7 16 - TRBV4-1 CASSQDPGTGFYEQYF
TRBJ1-1 14 - TRBV7-2 CASSLSGENTEAFF
TRBJ2-3 16 - TRBV4-1 CASSRGIGGTTDTQYF
TRBJ2-2 14 - TRBV19 CASSIGTATGELFF
TRBJ1-1 15 - TRBV20-1 CSASSTEPLNTEAFF
TRBJ2-5 16 - TRBV11-3 CASSPGGRTSGETQYF
TRBJ2-3 12 - TRBV5-1 CASRLGADTQYF
TRBJ1-1 14 few TRBV6-1 CASSEGEGGDAAFF
TRBJ1-1 13 - TRBV7-9 CASSLSGYTEAFF
TRBJ2-7 13 - TRBV7-9 CASSSNQGYEQYF
TRBJ2-6 14 - TRBV19 CASRTVAGANVLTF
TRBJ2-3 17 - TRBV27 CASSQTATGAGADTQYF
TRBJ1-2 17 - TRBV27 CASSLSATGRSRRGYTF
TRBJ2-7 15 once TRBV27 CASSFSGSSSYEQYF
TRBJ2-1 19 few TRBV7-2 CASSLHPRSSGGLYNEQFF
TRBJ2-7 13 - TRBV5-1 CASSLDREDEQYF
TRBJ1-1 13 - TRBV27 CASSWGVNTEAFF
TRBJ1-6 13 - TRBV7-2 CASSWGTAGSLHF
TRBJ1-3 17 - TRBV4-3 CASSLRWGGAEGNTIYF
TRBJ2-7 15 - TRBV11-2 CASSLGQGAAYEQYF
TRBJ2-7 15 - TRBV30 CAWSRGSGGFYEQYF
TRBJ2-2 15 - TRBV19 CASSIGDSSTGELFF
TRBJ1-1 16 - TRBV3-1/TRBV3-2 CASSPSRNRGYTEAFF